Described below is a single T cell receptor (beta chain) sequence and its context. As yet, its antigen is unknown. This sample is drawn from a study of CD8 T cells in Susac syndrome. Study results and limitations: The number of individuals included in the study's TCR sequencing and HLA analysis was acknowledged as relatively small.

TCR beta sequencing was performed on blood CD8+ and CD4+ T cells. The multiple sclerosis controls were treatment-naive patients with relapsing-remitting disease that was stable or active. It was with random hexamers that about 0.45 to 1 ug RNA was reverse transcribed. Across 54 Vbeta and 13 Jbeta, immunoSEQ multiplex PCR amplified TCR beta CDR3. From the immunoSEQ multiplex PCR reads, TCRdb called clonotypes with MiXCR, one entry per CDR3 protein. Among about 300,000 distinct CDR3 sequences, 65% to 90% were seen once, and the ten largest hold roughly 0.21%. The sample consisted of CD8+ T cells from PBMCs. The TCR comes from a human donor with multiple sclerosis.

CDR3 region: CASTSSNEQFF. CDR3 nucleotides: TGTGCCAGCACCTCCAGCAATGAGCAGTTCTTC. This sequence joins TRBV12-3 or TRBV12-4 and TRBJ2-1; D unresolved. The CDR3 consists of 11 residues. Trimming removed 7 bases from V and 6 bases from J, with 7 bases in between.